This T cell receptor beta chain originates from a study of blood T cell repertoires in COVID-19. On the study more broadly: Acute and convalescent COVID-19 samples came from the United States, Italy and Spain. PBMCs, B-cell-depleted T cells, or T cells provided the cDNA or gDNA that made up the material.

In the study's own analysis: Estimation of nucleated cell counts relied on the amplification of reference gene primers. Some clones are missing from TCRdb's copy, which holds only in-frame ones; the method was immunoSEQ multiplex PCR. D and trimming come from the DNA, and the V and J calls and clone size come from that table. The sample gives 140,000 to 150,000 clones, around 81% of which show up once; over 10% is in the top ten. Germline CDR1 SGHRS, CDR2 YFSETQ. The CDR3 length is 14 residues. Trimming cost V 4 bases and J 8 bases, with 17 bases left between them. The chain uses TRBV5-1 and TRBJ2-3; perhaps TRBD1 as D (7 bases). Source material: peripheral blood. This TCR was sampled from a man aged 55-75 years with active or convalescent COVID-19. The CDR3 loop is CASSLDAGQFTQYF. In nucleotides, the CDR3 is TGCGCCAGCAGCCTGGACGCGGGACAGTTTACGCAGTATTTT. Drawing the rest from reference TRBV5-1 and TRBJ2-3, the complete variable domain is KAGVTQTPRYLIKTRGQQVTLSCSPISGHRSVSWYQQTPGQGLQFLFEYFSETQRNKGNFPGRFSGRQFSNSRSEMNVSTLELGDSALYLCASSLDAGQFTQYFGPGTRLTVL.